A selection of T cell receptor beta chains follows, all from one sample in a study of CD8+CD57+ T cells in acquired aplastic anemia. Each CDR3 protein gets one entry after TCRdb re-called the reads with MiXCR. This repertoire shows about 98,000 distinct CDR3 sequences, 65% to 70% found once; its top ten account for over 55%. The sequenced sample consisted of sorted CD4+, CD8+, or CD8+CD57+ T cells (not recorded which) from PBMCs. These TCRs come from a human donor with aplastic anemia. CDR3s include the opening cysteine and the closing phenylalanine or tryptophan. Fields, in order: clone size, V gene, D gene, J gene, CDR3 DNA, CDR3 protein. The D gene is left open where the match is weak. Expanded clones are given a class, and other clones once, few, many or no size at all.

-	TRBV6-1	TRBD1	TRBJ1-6	TGTGCCAGCAGGGCGATGGGACAGGGTCATTCACCCCTCCACTTT	CASRAMGQGHSPLHF
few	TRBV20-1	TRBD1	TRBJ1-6	TGCAGTGCTAGGCCCGGGACAGATGATTCACCCCTCCACTTT	CSARPGTDDSPLHF
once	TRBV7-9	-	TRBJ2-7	TGTGCCAGCAGCCCGCCAGGACAAGGTGAGCAGTACTTC	CASSPPGQGEQYF
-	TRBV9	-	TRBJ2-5	TGTGCCAGCAGCCGAGGAGGAGAGACCCAGTACTTC	CASSRGGETQYF
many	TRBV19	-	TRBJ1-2	TGTGCCAGTACCACCGCAAACTATGGCTACACCTTC	CASTTANYGYTF
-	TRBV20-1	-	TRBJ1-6	TGCAGTGCTATGGGGGGGGTGGTCCCCCGGAAGGGGTTTTATTCACCCCTCCACTTT	CSAMGGVVPRKGFYSPLHF
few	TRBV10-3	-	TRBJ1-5	TGTGCCATCAGGAAGACCGGGACGGAGGATCAGCCCCAGCATTTT	CAIRKTGTEDQPQHF
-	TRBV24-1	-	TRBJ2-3	TGTGCCACCAGTGATCCGGGACCAGTCACAGATACGCAGTATTTT	CATSDPGPVTDTQYF
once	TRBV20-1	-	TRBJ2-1	TGCAGTGCTATTCGGTGGGGCGTGGATGAGCAGTTCTTC	CSAIRWGVDEQFF
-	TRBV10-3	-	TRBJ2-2	TGTGCCATCAGTGACGGTTTGACAGGGAACACCGGGGAGCTGTTTTTT	CAISDGLTGNTGELFF
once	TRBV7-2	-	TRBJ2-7	TGTGCCAGCAGCCCTACAGGGAGCTACGAGCAGTACTTC	CASSPTGSYEQYF
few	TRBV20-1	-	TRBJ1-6	TGCAGTGCTAGAGCTCAGGGTCGGAATTCACCCCTCCACTTT	CSARAQGRNSPLHF
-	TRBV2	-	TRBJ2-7	TGTGCCAGCAGTGAAAGTCGTACAGTCGGCGAGCAGTACTTC	CASSESRTVGEQYF
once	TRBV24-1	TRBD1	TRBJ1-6	TGTGCCCCATGGGGGGATAGGGGACAGGGGGAGGTACCCCTCCACTTT	CAPWGDRGQGEVPLHF
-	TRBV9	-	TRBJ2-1	TGTGCCAGCAGCCCCCAGGGGAATGAGCAGTTCTTC	CASSPQGNEQFF
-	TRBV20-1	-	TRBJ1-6	TGCAGTGCTCGAACGGGAAATGGTGTATCACCCCTCCACTTT	CSARTGNGVSPLHF
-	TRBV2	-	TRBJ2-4	TGTGCCAGCAGTGACCCCAGGGGAGGGGTAGACATTCAGTACTTC	CASSDPRGGVDIQYF
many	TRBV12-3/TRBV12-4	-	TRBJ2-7	TGTGCCAGCAGTTTAGTTCTGGGCTACGAGCAGTACTTC	CASSLVLGYEQYF
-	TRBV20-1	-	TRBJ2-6	TGCAGTGCTAGATCCTCTGGGGCCAACGTCCTGACTTTC	CSARSSGANVLTF
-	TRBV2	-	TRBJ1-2	TGTGCCAGCAGTGATCGGCAACATGGCTACACCTTC	CASSDRQHGYTF
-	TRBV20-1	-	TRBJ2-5	TGCAGTGCTAACCGGGACGACGGAGAGCCCCAGTACTTC	CSANRDDGEPQYF
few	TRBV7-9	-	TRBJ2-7	TGCGCCAGCAGCTCGACTGGTTACGAGCAGTACTTC	CASSSTGYEQYF
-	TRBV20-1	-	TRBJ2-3	TGCAGTGCTGTGGTCAGGGGGGCAGATACGCAGTATTTT	CSAVVRGADTQYF
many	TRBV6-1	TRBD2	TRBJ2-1	TGTGCCAGCAGTGAAGCTAGCGGGGGAATTAATGAGCAGTTCTTC	CASSEASGGINEQFF
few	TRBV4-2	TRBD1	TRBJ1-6	TGTGCCAGCAGCGCCGGGACAGGCAATTCACCCCTCCACTTT	CASSAGTGNSPLHF
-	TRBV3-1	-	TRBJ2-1	TGTGCCAGCAGCCAAGAGCTGGACTCCAGCTCCTACAATGAGCAGTTCTTC	CASSQELDSSSYNEQFF
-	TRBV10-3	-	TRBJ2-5	TGTGCCATCAGACTGACTAGTCAAGAGACCCAGTACTTC	CAIRLTSQETQYF